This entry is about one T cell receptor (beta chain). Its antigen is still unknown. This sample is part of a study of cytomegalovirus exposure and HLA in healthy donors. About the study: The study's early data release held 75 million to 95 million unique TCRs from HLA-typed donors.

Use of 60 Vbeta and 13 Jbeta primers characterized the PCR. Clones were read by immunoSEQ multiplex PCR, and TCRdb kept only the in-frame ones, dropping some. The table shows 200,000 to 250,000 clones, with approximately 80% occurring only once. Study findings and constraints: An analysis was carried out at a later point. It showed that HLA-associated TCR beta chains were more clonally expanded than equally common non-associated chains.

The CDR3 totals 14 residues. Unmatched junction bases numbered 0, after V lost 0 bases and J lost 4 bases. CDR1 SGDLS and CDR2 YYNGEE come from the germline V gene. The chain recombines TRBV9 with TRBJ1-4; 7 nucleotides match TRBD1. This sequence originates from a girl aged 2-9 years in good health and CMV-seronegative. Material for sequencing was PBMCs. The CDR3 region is CASSVAGGNEKLFF. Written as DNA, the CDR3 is TGTGCCAGCAGCGTAGCAGGGGGTAATGAAAAACTGTTTTTT.